There are a few counts of the clone carrying this T cell receptor (beta chain). Its antigen is currently unknown. These data originate in a study of blood T cells in healthy people across ages. The extraction recovered at least 6 micrograms of total RNA per sample. Study-wide points: Samples with more naive T cells showed higher observed beta diversity.

This CDR3 has 12 residues. Germline V lookup: CDR1 SGHTA, CDR2 FQGNSA. After removal of 8 bases from V and 5 bases from J, the junction contained 2 bases not matched to a gene. Using a J-beta primer mix together with a sample-barcoded 5' primer, a second PCR was run for roughly 6 to 11 cycles. A template-switch adaptor with 12 random nucleotides tagged each cDNA molecule. TCRdb reanalysed the 5' RACE reads using MiXCR and keeps one entry per CDR3 protein. The sample includes hundreds of thousands of distinct CDR3 sequences, approximately 53% of them seen just once. The V call is TRBV7-2, the J call TRBJ2-5; 10 bases line up with TRBD1. This receptor was taken from a man aged 35 to 55 in good health. The specimen was blood. This CDR3 is CASGDRGETQYF. DNA of the CDR3: TGTGCCAGCGGGGACAGGGGTGAGACCCAGTACTTC.